A selection of T cell receptor beta chains follows, all from one sample in a study of shared clonotypes between healthy human individuals. Method: immunoSEQ multiplex PCR; TCRdb's copy keeps in-frame clones and lacks some. The data show approximately 530,000 clones, approximately 95% seen once. Specimen: naive CD4+ T cells sorted from blood. The receptor set was obtained from a woman in her 30s in good health. CDR3s include the opening cysteine and the closing phenylalanine or tryptophan.

V	J	CDR3
TRBV4-1	TRBJ2-7	CASSQGQGPADEQYF
TRBV9	TRBJ2-3	CASSASVDTQYF
TRBV15	TRBJ1-5	CATSREAGVGQPQHF
TRBV11-2	TRBJ2-2	CASSLVPGTNTGELFF
TRBV28	TRBJ1-2	CASSPGQGANYGYTF
TRBV5-1	TRBJ2-2	CASSPGGSGELFF
TRBV6-5	TRBJ2-1	CASSYSGARAGEQFF
TRBV5-1	TRBJ2-7	CASSLYDRDSYEQYF
TRBV19	TRBJ1-5	CASTRQGYQPQHF
TRBV20-1	TRBJ1-1	CSARFGTEAFF
TRBV27	TRBJ2-7	CASSLRDGSSYEQYF
TRBV10-3	TRBJ2-7	CAISTSEVYEQYF
TRBV19	TRBJ2-7	CASSITGEGEQYF
TRBV7-9	TRBJ1-2	CASGGQADNYGYTF
TRBV11-2	TRBJ2-7	CASSSTRRGEQYF
TRBV27	TRBJ2-7	CASSLGLAADEQYF
TRBV7-9	TRBJ2-5	CASSLGIKETQYF
TRBV19	TRBJ1-5	CASSPGQYNQPQHF
TRBV18	TRBJ2-2	CASSPQESGNTGELFF
TRBV5-1	TRBJ1-4	CASSRGLDEKLFF
TRBV7-8	TRBJ1-5	CASSLNSQPQHF
TRBV28	TRBJ2-3	CASRRPGLSTDTQYF
TRBV11-2	TRBJ2-7	CASRDNPGLGSYEQYF
TRBV29-1	TRBJ2-7	CSVVKGGDYEQYF
TRBV7-9	TRBJ1-2	CASSLAQPGRGYTF
TRBV15	TRBJ1-4	CATSRGSGEREKLFF
TRBV7-9	TRBJ2-5	CASSYRQNQETQYF
TRBV28	TRBJ2-3	CASSFQGAADTQYF
TRBV6-1	TRBJ1-5	CASIPGSGQPQHF
TRBV7-9	TRBJ2-1	CASSPRLAGENNEQFF
TRBV4-2	TRBJ2-6	CASSQDSTDSGANVLTF
TRBV28	TRBJ1-1	CASTTTGANTEAFF